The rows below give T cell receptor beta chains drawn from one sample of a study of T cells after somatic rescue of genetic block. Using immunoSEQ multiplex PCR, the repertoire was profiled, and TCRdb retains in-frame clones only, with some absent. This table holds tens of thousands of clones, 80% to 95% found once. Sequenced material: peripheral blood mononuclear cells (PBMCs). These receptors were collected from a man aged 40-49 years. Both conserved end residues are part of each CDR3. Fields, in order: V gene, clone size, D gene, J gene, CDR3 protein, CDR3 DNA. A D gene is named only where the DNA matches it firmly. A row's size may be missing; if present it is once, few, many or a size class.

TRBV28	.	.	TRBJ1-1	CASNMNTEAFF	TGTGCCAGCAACATGAACACTGAAGCTTTCTTT
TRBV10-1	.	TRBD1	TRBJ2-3	CASSLQGTDTQYF	TGCGCCAGCAGTCTACAGGGGACAGATACGCAGTATTTT
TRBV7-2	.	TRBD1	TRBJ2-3	CASSLKLGQPTQYF	TGTGCCAGCAGCCTTAAACTGGGACAGCCTACGCAGTATTTT
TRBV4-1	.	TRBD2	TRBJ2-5	CASSQDGAGGRETQYF	TGCGCCAGCAGCCAAGATGGGGCGGGGGGGCGAGAGACCCAGTACTTC
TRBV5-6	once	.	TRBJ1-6	CASSSLNSPLHF	TGTGCCAGCAGCTCCCTCAATTCACCCCTCCACTTT
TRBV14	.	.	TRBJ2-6	CASSQADLREPFYSGANVLTF	TGTGCCAGCAGCCAGGCGGACCTCCGGGAGCCCTTTTACTCTGGGGCCAACGTCCTGACTTTC
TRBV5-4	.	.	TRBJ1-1	CASSWRGNTEAFF	TGTGCCAGCAGCTGGAGGGGTAACACTGAAGCTTTCTTT
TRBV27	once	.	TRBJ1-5	CASSLGSGLLQHF	TGTGCCAGCAGTCTGGGGTCGGGGCTTCTCCAGCATTTT
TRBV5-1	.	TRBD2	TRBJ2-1	CASSLRTSGLNEQFF	TGCGCCAGCAGCTTGCGCACTAGCGGTCTAAATGAGCAGTTCTTC
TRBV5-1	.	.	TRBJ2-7	CASSPTGGAYEQYF	TGCGCCAGCAGCCCGACCGGGGGAGCCTACGAGCAGTACTTC
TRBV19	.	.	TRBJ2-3	CASSLLRDGDTQYF	TGTGCCAGTAGTTTACTCAGGGATGGAGATACGCAGTATTTT